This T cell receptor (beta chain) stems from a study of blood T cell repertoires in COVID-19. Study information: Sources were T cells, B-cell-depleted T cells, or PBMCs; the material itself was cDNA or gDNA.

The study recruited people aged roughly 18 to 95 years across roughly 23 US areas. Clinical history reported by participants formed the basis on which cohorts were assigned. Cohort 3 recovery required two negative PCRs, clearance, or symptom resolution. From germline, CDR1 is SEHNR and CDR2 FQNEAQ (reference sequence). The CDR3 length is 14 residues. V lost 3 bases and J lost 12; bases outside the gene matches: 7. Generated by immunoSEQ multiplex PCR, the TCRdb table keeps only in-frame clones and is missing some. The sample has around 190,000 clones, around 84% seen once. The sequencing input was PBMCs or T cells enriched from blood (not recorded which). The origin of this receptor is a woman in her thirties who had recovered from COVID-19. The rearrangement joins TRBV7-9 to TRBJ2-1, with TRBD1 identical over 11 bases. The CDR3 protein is CASSFRDRGFGQFF. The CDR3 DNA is TGTGCCAGCAGCTTTAGGGACAGGGGGTTTGGGCAGTTCTTC.